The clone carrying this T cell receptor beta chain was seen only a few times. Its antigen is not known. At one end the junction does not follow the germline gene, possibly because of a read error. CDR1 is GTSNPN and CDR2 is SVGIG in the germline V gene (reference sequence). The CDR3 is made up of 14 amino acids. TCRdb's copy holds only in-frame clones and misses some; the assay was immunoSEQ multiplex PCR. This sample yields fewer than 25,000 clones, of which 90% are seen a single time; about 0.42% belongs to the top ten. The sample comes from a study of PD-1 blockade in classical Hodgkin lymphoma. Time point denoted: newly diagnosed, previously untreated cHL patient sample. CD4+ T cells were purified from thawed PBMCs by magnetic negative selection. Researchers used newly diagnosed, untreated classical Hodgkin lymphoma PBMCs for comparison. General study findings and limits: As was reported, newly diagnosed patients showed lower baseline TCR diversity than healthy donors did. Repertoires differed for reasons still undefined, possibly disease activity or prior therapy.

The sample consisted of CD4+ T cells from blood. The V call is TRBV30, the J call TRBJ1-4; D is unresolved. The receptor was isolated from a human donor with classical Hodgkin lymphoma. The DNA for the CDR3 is TGTGCCTGGAACCCGGGCAGCCTCGGTGAAATACTGTTTTTT. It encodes CAWNPGSLGEILFF.